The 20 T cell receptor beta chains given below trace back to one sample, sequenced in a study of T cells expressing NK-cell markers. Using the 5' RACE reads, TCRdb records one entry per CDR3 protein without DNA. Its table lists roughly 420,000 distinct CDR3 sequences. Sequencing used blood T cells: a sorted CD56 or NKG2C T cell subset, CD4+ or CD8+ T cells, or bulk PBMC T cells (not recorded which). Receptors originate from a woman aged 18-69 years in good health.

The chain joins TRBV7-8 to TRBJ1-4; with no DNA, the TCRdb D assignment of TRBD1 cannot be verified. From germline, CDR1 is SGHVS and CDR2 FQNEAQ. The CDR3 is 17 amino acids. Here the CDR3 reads CASSLANYRGDNEKLFF. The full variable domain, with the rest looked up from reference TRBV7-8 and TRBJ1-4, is GAGVSQSPRYKVAKRGQDVALRCDPISGHVSLFWYQQALGQGPEFLTYFQNEAQLDKSGLPSDRFFAERPEGSVSTLKIQRTQQEDSAVYLCASSLANYRGDNEKLFFGSGTQLSVL.

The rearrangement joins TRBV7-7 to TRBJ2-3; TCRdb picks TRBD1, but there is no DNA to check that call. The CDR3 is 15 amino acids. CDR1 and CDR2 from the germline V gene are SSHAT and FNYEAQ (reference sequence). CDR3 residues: CASSQGWGSTDTQYF. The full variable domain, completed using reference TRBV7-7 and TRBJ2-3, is GAGVSQSPRYKVTKRGQDVTLRCDPISSHATLYWYQQALGQGPEFLTYFNYEAQPDKSGLPSDRFSAERPEGSISTLTIQRTEQRDSAMYRCASSQGWGSTDTQYFGPGTRLTVL.

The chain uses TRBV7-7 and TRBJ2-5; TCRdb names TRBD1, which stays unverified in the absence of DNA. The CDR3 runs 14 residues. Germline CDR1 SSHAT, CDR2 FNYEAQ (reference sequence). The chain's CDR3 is CASSRDRTQETQYF.

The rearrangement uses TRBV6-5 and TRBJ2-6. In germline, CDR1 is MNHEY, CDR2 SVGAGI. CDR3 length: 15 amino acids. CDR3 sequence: CASSYSDSGANVLTF.

This chain's CDR3 is CCGQGAFLNTEAFF. This chain links TRBV20-1 with TRBJ1-1; TCRdb's D gene call, TRBD1, goes unchecked for lack of DNA. Germline CDR1 DFQATT, CDR2 SNEGSKA (reference sequence). This CDR3 spans 14 amino acids.

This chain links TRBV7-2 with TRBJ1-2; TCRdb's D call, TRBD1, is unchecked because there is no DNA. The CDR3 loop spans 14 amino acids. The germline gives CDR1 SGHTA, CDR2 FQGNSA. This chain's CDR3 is CASSSLQGSYGYTF. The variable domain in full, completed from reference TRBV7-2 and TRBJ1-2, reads GAGVSQSPSNKVTEKGKDVELRCDPISGHTALYWYRQSLGQGLEFLIYFQGNSAPDKSGLPSDRFSAERTGGSVSTLTIQRTQQEDSAVYLCASSSLQGSYGYTFGSGTRLTVV.

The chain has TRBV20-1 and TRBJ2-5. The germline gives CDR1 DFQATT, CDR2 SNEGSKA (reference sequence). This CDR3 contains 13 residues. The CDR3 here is CSARGDNGETQYF.

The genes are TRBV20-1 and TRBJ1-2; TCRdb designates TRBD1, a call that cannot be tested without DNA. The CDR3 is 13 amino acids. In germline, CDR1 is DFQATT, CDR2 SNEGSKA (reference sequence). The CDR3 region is CSARPRDNYGYTF.

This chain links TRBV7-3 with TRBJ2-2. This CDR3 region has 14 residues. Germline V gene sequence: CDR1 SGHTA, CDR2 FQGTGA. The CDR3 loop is CASSFRRETGELFF.

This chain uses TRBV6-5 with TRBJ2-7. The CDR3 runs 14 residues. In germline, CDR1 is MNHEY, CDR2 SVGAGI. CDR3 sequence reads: CASSYSGTYYEQYF.

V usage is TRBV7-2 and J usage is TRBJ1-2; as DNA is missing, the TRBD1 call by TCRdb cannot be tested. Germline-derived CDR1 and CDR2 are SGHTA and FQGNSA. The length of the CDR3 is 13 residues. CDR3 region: CASSSDRARGYTF.

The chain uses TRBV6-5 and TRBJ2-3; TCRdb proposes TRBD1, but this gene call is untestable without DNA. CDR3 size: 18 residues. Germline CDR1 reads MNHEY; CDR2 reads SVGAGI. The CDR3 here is CASSYRATSGAAPDTQYF.

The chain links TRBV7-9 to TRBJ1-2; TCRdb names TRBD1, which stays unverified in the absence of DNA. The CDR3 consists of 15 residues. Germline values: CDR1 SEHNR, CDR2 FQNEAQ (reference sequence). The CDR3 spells CASSPTTGIHYGYTF.

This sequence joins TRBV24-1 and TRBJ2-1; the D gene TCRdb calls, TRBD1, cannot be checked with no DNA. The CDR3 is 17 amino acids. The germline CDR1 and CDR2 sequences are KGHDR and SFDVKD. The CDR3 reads CATSEPYRGPSYNEQFF.

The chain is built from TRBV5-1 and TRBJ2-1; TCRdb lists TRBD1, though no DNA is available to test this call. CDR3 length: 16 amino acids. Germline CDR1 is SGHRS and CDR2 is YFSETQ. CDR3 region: CASSLRQGSGVDEQFF.

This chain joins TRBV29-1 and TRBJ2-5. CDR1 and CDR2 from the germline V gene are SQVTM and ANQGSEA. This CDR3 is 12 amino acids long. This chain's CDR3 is CSVEGVEETQYF.

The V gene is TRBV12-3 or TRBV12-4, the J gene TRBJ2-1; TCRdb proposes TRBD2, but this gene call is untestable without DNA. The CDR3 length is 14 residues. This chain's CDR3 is CASTSGGNGGEQFF.

This CDR3 reads CASSSARQNRNTIYF. This chain uses TRBV27 with TRBJ1-3; TCRdb designates TRBD1, a call that cannot be tested without DNA. This CDR3 contains 15 residues. CDR1 and CDR2 from the germline V gene are MNHEY and SMNVEV (reference sequence).

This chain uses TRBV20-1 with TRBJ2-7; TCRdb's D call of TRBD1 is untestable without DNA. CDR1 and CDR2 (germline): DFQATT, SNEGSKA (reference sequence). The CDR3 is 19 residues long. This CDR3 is CSAVGLAGLTDRANYEQYF.

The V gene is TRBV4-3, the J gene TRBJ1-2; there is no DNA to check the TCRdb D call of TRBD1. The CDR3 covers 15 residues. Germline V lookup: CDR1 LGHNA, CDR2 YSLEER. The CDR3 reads CASSPTGTSGYGYTF.